This T cell receptor beta chain was sequenced in a study of blood T cell repertoires in COVID-19. Study-wide context: Sources were T cells, B-cell-depleted T cells, or PBMCs; the material itself was cDNA or gDNA.

This CDR3 region has 17 residues. Trimming took 3 bases from V and 2 from J, leaving 18 bases between them. Germline V gives CDR1 KGHDR, CDR2 SFDVKD. Method: immunoSEQ multiplex PCR; TCRdb's copy keeps in-frame clones and lacks some. This sample has 30,000 to 40,000 clones, with 78% found just once. This TCR derives from a woman between 55 and 75 years old with acute or convalescent COVID-19. Material for sequencing was peripheral blood. This chain connects TRBV24-1 to TRBJ1-2; D unresolved. This CDR3 is CATSDPVRDTTNYGYTF. Written as DNA, the CDR3 is TGTGCCACCAGTGATCCGGTCCGAGACACCACGAACTATGGCTACACCTTC.